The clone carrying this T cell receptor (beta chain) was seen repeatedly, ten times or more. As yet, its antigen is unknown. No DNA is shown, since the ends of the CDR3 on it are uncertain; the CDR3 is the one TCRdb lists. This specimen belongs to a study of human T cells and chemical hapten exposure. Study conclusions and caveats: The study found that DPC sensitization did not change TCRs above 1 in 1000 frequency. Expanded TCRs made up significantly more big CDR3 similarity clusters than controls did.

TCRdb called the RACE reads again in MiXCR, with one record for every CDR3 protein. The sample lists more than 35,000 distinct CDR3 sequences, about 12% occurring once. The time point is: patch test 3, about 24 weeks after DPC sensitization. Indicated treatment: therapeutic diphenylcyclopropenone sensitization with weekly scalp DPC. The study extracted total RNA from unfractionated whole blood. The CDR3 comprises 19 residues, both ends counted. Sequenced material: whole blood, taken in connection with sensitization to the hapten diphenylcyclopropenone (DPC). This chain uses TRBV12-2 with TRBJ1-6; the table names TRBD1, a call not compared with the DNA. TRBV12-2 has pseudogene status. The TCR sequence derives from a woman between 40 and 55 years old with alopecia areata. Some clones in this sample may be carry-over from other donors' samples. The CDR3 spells CASRLVGQGAFGYNSPLHF.